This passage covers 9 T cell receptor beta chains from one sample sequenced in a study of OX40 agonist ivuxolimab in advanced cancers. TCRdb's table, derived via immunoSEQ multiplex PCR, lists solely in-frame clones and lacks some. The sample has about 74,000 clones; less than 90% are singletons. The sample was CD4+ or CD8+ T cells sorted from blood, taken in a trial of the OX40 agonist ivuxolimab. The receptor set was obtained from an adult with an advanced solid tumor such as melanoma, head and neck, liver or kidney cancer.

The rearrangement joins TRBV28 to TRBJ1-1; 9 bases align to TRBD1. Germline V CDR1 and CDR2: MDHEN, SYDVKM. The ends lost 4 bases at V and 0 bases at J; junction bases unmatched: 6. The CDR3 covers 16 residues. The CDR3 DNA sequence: TGTGCCAGCAGTTCTGACAGGGGGGCCGTGAACACTGAAGCTTTCTTT. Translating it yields CASSSDRGAVNTEAFF.

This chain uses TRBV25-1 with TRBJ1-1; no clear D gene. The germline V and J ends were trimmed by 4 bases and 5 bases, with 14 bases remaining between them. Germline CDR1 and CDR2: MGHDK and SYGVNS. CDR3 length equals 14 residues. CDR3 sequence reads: CASSVRWKETEAFF. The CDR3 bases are TGTGCCAGCAGTGTCCGGTGGAAGGAGACTGAAGCTTTCTTT.

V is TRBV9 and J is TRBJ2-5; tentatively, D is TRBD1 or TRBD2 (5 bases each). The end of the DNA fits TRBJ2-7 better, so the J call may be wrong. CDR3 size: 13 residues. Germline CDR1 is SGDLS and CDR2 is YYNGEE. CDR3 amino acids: CASSVEGPYEQYF. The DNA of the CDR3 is TGTGCCAGCAGCGTAGAGGGACCCTACGAGCAGTACTTC.

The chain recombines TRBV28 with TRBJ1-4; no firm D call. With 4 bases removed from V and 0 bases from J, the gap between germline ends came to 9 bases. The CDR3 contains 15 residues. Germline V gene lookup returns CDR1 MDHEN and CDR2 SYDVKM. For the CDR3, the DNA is TGTGCCAGCAGTTCCCCGGATGCAACTAATGAAAAACTGTTTTTT. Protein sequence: CASSSPDATNEKLFF.

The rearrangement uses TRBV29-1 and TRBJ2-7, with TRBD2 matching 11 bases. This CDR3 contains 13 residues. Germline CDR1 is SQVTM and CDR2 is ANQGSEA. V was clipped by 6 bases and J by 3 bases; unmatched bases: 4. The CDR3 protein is CSVSTSGNYEQYF. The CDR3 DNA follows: TGCAGCGTCTCGACTAGCGGGAACTACGAGCAGTACTTC.

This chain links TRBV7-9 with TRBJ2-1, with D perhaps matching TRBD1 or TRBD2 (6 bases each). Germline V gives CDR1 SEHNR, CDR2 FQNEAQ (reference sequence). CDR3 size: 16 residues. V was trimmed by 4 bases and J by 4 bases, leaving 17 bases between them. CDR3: CASSSDGRGGYNEQFF. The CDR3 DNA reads TGTGCCAGCAGCTCGGACGGGAGAGGGGGGTACAATGAGCAGTTCTTC.

The CDR3 spells CASSTSGVANTEAFF. CDR3 DNA: TGTGCCAGCAGTACCTCAGGGGTGGCGAACACTGAAGCTTTCTTT. The gene calls are TRBV28 and TRBJ1-1; perhaps TRBD1 as D (6 bases). V lost 5 bases, J lost 1 base, and 14 bases lay in between. The V gene's germline CDR1 is MDHEN and CDR2 SYDVKM. This CDR3 region has 15 residues.

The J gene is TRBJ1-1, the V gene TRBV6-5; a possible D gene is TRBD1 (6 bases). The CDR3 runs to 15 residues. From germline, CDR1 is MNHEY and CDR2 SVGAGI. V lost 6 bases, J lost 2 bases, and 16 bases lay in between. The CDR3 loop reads CASRYRETLNTEAFF. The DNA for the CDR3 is TGTGCCAGCAGATACAGGGAGACCCTTAACACTGAAGCTTTCTTT.

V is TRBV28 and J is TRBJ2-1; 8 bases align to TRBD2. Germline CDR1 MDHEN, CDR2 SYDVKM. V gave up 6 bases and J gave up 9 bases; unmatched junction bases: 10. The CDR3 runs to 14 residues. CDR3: CASRTPGLGGEQFF. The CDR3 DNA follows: TGTGCCAGCAGAACTCCGGGACTAGGGGGTGAGCAGTTCTTC.